The T cell receptor beta chain under discussion was sequenced for a study of response to subunit inactivated influenza vaccine. Study-level points and caveats: With each seasonal influenza vaccination, the authors suggested, few new T cells are recruited.

TCRdb fed the RT-PCR reads into MiXCR, producing one record per CDR3 protein. The sample contains around 850,000 distinct CDR3 sequences, roughly 18% of which appear only once. This clonotype was detected a few times. As yet, its antigen is unknown. The V gene's germline CDR1 is MNHEY and CDR2 SVGAGI. V was trimmed by 0 bases and J by 0 bases, leaving 6 bases between them. This CDR3 is 15 amino acids long. The sequenced sample was PBMCs from blood, obtained roughly 5 days after vaccination. The sequence came from a man aged 50 to 59 who received an inactivated influenza vaccine. The V gene is TRBV6-5, the J gene TRBJ2-4; D may be TRBD1 or TRBD2 (5 bases each). CDR3 in amino acids: CASSYSGAAKNIQYF. CDR3 in DNA: TGTGCCAGCAGTTACTCCGGGGCAGCCAAAAACATTCAGTACTTC.